This TCR beta chain was observed in a study of T cell responses to AZD1222 COVID-19 vaccine. Study-level results: The sample set comprised mostly white British donors with more females, and clonal diversity was possibly underestimated. Spike-wide vaccine-associated CD4 TCRs dominated at 160-218 and 743-854. Of the AZD1222 recipients, only five to seven were seropositive at baseline.

The repertoire was sequenced with immunoSEQ multiplex PCR; TCRdb's copy has only in-frame clones and lacks some. This sample has fewer than 120,000 clones, with 80% to 95% found just once. Comments on this clone: The antigen remains undetermined.

The ends lost 11 bases at V and 1 base at J; junction bases unmatched: 4. Germline V CDR1 and CDR2: ENHRY, SYGVKD. The CDR3 totals 13 residues. Pooled together were second doses at about 4 or about 12 weeks. The receptor's source is an adult who received the AZD1222 COVID-19 vaccine. The rearrangement links TRBV10-3 to TRBJ1-1; TRBD1 matches at 10 bases. The sequencing used peripheral blood, collected 28 days after the second AZD1222 dose. The CDR3 region has the DNA TGTGCCGGTAGACAGGGGGCGAACACTGAAGCTTTCTTT. As protein: CAGRQGANTEAFF.